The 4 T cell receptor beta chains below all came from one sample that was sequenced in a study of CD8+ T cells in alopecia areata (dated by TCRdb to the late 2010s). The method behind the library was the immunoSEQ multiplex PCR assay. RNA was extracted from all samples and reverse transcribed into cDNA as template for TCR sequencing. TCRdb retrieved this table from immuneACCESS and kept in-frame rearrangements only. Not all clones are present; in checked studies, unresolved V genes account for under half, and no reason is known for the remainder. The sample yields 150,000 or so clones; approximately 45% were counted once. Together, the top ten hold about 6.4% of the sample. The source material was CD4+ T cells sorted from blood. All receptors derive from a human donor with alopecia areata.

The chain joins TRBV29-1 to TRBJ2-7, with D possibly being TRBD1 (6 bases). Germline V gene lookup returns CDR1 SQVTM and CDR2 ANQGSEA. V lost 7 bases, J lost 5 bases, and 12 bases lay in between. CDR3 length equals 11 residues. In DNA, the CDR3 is TGCAGCGCTAGGGGGTACGACGAGCAGTACTTC. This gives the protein CSARGYDEQYF.

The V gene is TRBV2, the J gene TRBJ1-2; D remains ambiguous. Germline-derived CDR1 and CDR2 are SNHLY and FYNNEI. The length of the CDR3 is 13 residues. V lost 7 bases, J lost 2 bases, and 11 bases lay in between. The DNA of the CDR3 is TGTGCCAGCAATGAGAACCTGAACTATGGCTACACCTTC. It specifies CASNENLNYGYTF. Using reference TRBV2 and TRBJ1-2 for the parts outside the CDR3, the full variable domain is EPEVTQTPSHQVTQMGQEVILRCVPISNHLYFYWYRQILGQKVEFLVSFYNNEISEKSEIFDDQFSVERPDGSNFTLKIRSTKLEDSAMYFCASNENLNYGYTFGSGTRLTVV.

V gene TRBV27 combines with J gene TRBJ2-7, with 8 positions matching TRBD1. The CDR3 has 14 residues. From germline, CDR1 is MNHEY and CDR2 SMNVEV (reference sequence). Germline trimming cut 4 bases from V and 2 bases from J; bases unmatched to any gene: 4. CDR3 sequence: CASSYRTGPYEQYF. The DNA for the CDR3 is TGTGCCAGCAGTTACCGGACAGGGCCCTACGAGCAGTACTTC.

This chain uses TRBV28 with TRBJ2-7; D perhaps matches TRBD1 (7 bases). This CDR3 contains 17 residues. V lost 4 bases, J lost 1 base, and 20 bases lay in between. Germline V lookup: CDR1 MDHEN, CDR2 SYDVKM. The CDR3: CASSSTGEAYSSYEQYF. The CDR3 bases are TGTGCCAGCAGTTCCACAGGGGAGGCTTATTCTTCCTACGAGCAGTACTTC.